This passage covers 2 T cell receptor beta chains from one sample sequenced in a study of CD8+ T cells in alopecia areata. cDNA serving as the sequencing template came from extracted, reverse transcribed RNA. Generated by immunoSEQ multiplex PCR, the TCRdb table keeps only in-frame clones and is missing some. In the table there are approximately 200,000 clones, roughly three fifths of which are singletons. As to treatment: oral pan-JAK inhibitor, 5-10 mg twice daily. The source was CD4+ T cells sorted from blood, collected at week 4, from a patient treated with tofacitinib. The receptor set was obtained from a human donor with alopecia areata.

This clone has just a few counts. This chain joins TRBV30 and TRBJ1-2; D is possibly TRBD1 (5 bases). This CDR3 region has 13 residues. V lost 4 bases to trimming and J lost 5 bases, with 14 bases between them. Germline lookup yields CDR1 GTSNPN and CDR2 SVGIG (reference sequence). For the CDR3, the DNA is TGTGCCTGGACCCGGGACGAAGGGTATGGCTACACCTTC. Its protein product is CAWTRDEGYGYTF.

The J gene is TRBJ2-3, the V gene TRBV7-3; weak D call: TRBD1 (5 bases). V shed 0 bases and J shed 3 bases, with 7 bases lying between them. The length of the CDR3 is 14 residues. The germline CDR1 and CDR2 sequences are SGHTA and FQGTGA. The CDR3 loop is CASSLTQGTDTQYF. The CDR3 coding sequence is TGTGCCAGCAGCTTAACTCAGGGAACAGATACGCAGTATTTT.